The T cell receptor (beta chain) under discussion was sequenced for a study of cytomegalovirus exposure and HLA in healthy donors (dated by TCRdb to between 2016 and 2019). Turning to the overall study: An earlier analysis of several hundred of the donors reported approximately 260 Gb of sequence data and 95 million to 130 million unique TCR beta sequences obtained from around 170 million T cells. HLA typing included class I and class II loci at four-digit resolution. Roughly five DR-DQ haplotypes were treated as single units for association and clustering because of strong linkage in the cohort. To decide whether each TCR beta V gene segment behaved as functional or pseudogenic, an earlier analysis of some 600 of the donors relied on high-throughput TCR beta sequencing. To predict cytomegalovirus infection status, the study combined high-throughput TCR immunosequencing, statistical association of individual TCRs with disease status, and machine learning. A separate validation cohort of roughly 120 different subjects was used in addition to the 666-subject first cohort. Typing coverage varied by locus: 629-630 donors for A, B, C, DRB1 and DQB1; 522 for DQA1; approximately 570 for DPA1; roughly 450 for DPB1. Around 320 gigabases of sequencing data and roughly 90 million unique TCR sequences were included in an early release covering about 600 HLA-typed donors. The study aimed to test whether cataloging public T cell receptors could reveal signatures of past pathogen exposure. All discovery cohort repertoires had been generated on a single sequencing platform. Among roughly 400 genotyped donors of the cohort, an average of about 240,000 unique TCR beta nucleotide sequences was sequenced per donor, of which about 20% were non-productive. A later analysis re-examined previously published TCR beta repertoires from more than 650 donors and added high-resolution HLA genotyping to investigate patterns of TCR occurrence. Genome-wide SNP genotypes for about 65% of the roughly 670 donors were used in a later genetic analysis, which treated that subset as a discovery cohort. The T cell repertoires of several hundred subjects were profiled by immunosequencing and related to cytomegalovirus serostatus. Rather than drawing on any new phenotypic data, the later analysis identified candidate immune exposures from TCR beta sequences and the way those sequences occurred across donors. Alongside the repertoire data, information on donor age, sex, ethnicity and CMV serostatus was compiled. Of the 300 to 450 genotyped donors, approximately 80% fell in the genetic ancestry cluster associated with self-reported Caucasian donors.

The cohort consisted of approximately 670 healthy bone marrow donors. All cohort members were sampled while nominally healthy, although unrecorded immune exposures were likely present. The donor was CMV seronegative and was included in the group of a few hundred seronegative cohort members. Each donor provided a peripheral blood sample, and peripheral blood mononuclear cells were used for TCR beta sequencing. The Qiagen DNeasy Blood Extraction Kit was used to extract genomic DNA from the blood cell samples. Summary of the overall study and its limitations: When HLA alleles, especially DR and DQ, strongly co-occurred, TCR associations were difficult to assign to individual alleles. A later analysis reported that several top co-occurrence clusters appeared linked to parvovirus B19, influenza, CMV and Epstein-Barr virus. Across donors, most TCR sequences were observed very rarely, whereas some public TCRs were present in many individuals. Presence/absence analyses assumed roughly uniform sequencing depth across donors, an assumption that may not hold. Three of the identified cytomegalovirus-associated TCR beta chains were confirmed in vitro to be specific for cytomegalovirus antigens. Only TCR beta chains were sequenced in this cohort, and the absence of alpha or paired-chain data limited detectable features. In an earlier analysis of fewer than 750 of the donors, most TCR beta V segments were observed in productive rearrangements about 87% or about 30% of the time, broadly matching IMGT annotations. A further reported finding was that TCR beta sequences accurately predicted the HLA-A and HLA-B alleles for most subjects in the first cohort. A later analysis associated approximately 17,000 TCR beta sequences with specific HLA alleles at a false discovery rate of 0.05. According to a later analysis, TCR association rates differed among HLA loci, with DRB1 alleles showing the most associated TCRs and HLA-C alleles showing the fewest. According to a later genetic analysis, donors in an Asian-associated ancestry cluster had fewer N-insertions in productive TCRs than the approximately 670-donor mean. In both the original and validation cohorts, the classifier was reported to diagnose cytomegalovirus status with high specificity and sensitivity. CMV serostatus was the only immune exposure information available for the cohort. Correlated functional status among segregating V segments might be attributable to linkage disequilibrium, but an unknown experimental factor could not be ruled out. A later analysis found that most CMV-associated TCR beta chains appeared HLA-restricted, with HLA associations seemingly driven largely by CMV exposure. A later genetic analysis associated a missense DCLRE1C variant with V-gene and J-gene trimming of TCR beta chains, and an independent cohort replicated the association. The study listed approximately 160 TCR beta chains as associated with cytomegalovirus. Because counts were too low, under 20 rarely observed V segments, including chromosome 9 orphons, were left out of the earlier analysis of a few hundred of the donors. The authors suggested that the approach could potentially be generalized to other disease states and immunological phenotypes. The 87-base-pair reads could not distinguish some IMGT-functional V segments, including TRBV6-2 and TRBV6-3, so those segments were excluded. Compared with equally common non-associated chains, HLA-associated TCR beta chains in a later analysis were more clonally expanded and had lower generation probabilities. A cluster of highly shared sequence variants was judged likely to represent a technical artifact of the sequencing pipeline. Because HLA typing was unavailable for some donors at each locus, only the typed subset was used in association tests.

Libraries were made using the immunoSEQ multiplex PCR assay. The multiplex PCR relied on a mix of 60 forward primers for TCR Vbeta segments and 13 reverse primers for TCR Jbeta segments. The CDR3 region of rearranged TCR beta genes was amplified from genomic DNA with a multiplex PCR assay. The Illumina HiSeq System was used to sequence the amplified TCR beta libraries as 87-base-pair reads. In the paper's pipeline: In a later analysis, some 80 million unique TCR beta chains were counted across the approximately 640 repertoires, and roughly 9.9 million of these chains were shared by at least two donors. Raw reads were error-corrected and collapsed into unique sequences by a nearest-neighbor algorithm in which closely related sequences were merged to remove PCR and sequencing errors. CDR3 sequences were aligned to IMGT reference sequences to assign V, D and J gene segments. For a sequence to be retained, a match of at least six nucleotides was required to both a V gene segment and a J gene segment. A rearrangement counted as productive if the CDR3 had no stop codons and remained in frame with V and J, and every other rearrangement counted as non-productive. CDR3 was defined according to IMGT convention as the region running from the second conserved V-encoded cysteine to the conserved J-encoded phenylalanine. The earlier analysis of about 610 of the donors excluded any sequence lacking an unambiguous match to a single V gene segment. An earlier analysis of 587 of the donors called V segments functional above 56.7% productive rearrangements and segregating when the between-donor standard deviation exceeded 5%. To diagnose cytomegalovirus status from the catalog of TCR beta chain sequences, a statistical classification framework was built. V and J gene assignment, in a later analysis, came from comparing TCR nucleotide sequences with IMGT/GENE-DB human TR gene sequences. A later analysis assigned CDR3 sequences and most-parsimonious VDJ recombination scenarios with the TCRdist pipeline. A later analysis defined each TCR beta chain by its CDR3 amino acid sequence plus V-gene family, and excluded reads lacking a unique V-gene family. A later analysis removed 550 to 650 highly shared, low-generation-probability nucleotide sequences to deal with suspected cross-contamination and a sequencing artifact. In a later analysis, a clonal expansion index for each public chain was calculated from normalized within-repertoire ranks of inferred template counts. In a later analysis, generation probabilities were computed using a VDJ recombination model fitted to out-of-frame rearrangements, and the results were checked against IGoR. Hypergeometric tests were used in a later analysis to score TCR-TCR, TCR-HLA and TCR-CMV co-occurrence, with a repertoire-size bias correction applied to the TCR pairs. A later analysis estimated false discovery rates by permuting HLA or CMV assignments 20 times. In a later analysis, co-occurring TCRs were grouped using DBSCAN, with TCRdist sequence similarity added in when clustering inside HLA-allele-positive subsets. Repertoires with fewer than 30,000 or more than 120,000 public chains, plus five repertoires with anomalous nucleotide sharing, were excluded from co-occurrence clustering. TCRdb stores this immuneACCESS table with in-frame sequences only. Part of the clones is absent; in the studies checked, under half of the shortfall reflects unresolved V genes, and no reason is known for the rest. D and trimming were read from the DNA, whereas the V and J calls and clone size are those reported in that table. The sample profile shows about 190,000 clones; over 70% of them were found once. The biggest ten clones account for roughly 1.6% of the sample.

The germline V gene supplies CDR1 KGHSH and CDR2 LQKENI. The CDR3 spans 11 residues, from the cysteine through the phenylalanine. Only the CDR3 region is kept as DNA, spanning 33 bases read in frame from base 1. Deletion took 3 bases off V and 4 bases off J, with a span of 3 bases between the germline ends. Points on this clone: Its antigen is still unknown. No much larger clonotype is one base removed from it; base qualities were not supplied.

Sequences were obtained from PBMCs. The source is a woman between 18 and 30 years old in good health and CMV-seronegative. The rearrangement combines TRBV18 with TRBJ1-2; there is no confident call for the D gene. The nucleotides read TGTGCCAGCTCACCGAGCTATGGCTACACCTTC. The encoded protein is CASSPSYGYTF.